The clone carrying this TCR beta chain was counted a few times. Germline lookup yields CDR1 SEHNR and CDR2 FQNEAQ (reference sequence). The ends lost 7 bases at V and 3 bases at J; junction bases unmatched: 14. The length of the CDR3 is 17 residues. For TCR beta, libraries came from iRepertoire HTBI primers and Arm-PCR of CDR3 regions. TCRdb independently ran MiXCR on the multiplex PCR reads; one entry per CDR3 protein. The table lists some 400,000 distinct CDR3 sequences, about 15% of them singletons. This record comes from a study of regulatory T cells in long-lasting Graves disease. Time point given: newly diagnosed GD, antithyroid drugs for less than 3 months. The authors made the TCR library using RNA they extracted from PBMCs. The sample also formed part of further work on T cells in Graves' hyperthyroidism and ophthalmopathy. That source notes: The HTBI primer set was used in a first-round RT-PCR of the TCR CDR3. By a 13 V-J model, ophthalmopathy was set apart from stable hyperthyroidism.

V usage is TRBV7-9 and J usage is TRBJ2-1; 8 nucleotides agree with TRBD2. This receptor was taken from a woman in her 30s with Graves disease. The sequencing used peripheral blood mononuclear cells (PBMCs), collected at new diagnosis, from a patient treated with antithyroid drugs. The CDR3 protein is CASTQPTSGSFYNEQFF. The DNA for the CDR3 is TGTGCCAGCACCCAACCGACAAGCGGGAGTTTCTACAATGAGCAGTTCTTC.